The 30 T cell receptor beta chains in this list originate from one sample, sequenced in a study of blood T cell repertoires in COVID-19. Using immunoSEQ multiplex PCR, the repertoire was profiled, and TCRdb retains in-frame clones only, with some absent. The sample carries over 100,000 clones, approximately 90% recorded once. Sequenced: peripheral blood. These TCRs come from a man between 60 and 75 years old with COVID-19, enrolled during active disease.

The J gene is TRBJ1-1, the V gene TRBV15; no reliable D call. CDR3 length: 15 residues. With 1 base removed from V and 1 base from J, the gap between germline ends came to 10 bases. Per germline, CDR1 LNHNV and CDR2 YYDKDF (reference sequence). CDR3 nucleotides: TGTGCCACCAGCAGAGTGCACGGCGGGAACACTGAAGCTTTCTTT. The encoded protein is CATSRVHGGNTEAFF. The full variable domain, with the rest looked up from reference TRBV15 and TRBJ1-1, is DAMVIQNPRYQVTQFGKPVTLSCSQTLNHNVMYWYQQKSSQAPKLLFHYYDKDFNNEADTPDNFQSRRPNTSFCFLDIRSPGLGDTAMYLCATSRVHGGNTEAFFGQGTRLTVV.

J is TRBJ2-3 and V is TRBV6-4; possible D gene TRBD1, 5 bases. This CDR3 is built from 14 residues. The germline gives CDR1 MRHNA, CDR2 SNTAGT. Trimming removed 3 bases from V and 2 bases from J, with 9 bases in between. This chain's CDR3 is CASSETAYTDTQYF. The CDR3 nucleotides are TGTGCCAGCAGTGAGACAGCCTACACAGATACGCAGTATTTT.

This clone has a single count. CDR3 DNA sequence: TGTGCCAGCAGTCAGGGGGCAAATTCACCCCTCCACTTT. Translation gives CASSQGANSPLHF. The chain combines TRBV6-5 with TRBJ1-6; 8 nucleotides line up with TRBD1. Trimming took 5 bases from V and 7 from J; bases not matched to a gene: 1. Germline V lookup: CDR1 MNHEY, CDR2 SVGAGI. The CDR3 consists of 13 residues.

The chain is built from TRBV4-1 and TRBJ1-6; 9 bases fit TRBD1. CDR1 and CDR2 (germline): MGHRA, YSYEKL. The CDR3 extends over 15 amino acids. J was trimmed by 10 bases and V by 3 bases; bases with no gene match: 7. The CDR3, as DNA: TGCGCCAGCAGCCAGGAGAGGACAGGGGTGTCACCCCTCCACTTT. Translating gives CASSQERTGVSPLHF.

On this clone: Distinct nucleotide sequences in the sample also encode this CDR3. This chain uses TRBV9 with TRBJ2-3; D call uncertain. CDR3 length: 11 residues. Trimming shortened V by 3 bases and J by 5 bases, and 4 bases separated the two germline ends. Germline V gene data show CDR1 as SGDLS and CDR2 as YYNGEE. The CDR3 sequence: CASSALDTQYF. The CDR3 DNA reads as TGTGCCAGCAGCGCACTAGATACGCAGTATTTT.

The chain recombines TRBV11-2 with TRBJ2-3; 8 bases agree with TRBD2. Germline V gene sequence: CDR1 SGHAT, CDR2 FQNNGV. The J segment lost 4 bases and the V segment lost 4 bases, leaving 1 base of the junction unmatched. CDR3 length: 13 amino acids. The CDR3 here is CASSSAGADTQYF. The DNA for the CDR3 is TGTGCCAGCAGCTCAGCGGGGGCAGATACGCAGTATTTT.

The chain links TRBV10-2 to TRBJ1-1, with 7 bases matching TRBD1. Germline CDR1 reads WSHSY; CDR2 reads SAAADI. Trimming cost V 3 bases and J 4 bases; bases outside gene matches: 8. The CDR3 is 15 amino acids. The CDR3, as DNA: TGCGCCAGCAGTGAAGACAGGGTCGGGAGCACTGAAGCTTTCTTT. Translated, it gives CASSEDRVGSTEAFF.

The genes are TRBV4-2 and TRBJ1-2, with 7 positions matching TRBD1. J was trimmed by 4 bases and V by 1 base; bases with no gene match: 6. CDR3 length equals 15 residues. Germline-derived CDR1 and CDR2 are LGHNA and YNFKEQ. The CDR3 sequence: CASSQGQGASYGYTF. The CDR3 DNA is TGTGCCAGCAGCCAAGGACAGGGCGCCTCCTATGGCTACACCTTC.

The rearrangement links TRBV28 to TRBJ2-5, with a possible D match to TRBD1 (5 bases). The ends were cut back, 5 bases at V and 4 bases at J, with 17 bases in the middle. In germline, CDR1 is MDHEN, CDR2 SYDVKM. This CDR3 has 15 residues. The CDR3 coding sequence is TGTGCCAGCAGTCGCTCGACAGTCCCGGGAGAGACCCAGTACTTC. This encodes CASSRSTVPGETQYF.

The chain carries TRBV30 and TRBJ1-1, with D possibly matching TRBD1 (5 bases). CDR1 is GTSNPN and CDR2 is SVGIG in the germline V gene (reference sequence). The CDR3 runs to 12 residues. Trimming took off 3 bases at V and 8 bases at J, with 13 bases between the two ends. CDR3 sequence reads: CAWSLRGSEAFF. In nucleotides, the CDR3 is TGTGCCTGGAGCCTTCGGGGGAGCGAAGCTTTCTTT.

This clone has only one observation. This chain links TRBV6-5 with TRBJ2-2; a weak D match, TRBD1 (7 bases). V lost 2 bases and J lost 7, with 17 bases in between. CDR1 and CDR2 from the germline V gene are MNHEY and SVGAGI. This CDR3 has 16 residues. As DNA, the CDR3 is TGTGCCAGCAGTTACGGTGGACAGGAGGGCGACGGGGAGCTGTTTTTT. Its protein is CASSYGGQEGDGELFF.

This chain uses TRBV27 with TRBJ1-2; D call uncertain. CDR3 size: 13 residues. Germline CDR1 reads MNHEY; CDR2 reads SMNVEV (reference sequence). V shed 6 bases and J shed 4 bases, with 12 bases lying between them. This CDR3 reads CASSPATLYGYTF. The CDR3 DNA is TGTGCCAGCAGCCCCGCGACACTCTATGGCTACACCTTC.

This clone appeared once. The chain is built from TRBV7-3 and TRBJ1-6, with D possibly matching TRBD1 (6 bases). CDR3 length: 13 amino acids. Germline V gene sequence: CDR1 SGHTA, CDR2 FQGTGA. The germline V and J ends were trimmed by 3 bases and 12 bases, with 12 bases remaining between them. The DNA of the CDR3 is TGTGCCAGCAGCTTTGACAGGATTCAACCCCTCCACTTT. Translating gives CASSFDRIQPLHF.

This clone was seen a handful of times. This chain connects TRBV7-9 to TRBJ1-4; D remains unclear. Germline lookup yields CDR1 SEHNR and CDR2 FQNEAQ (reference sequence). V was clipped by 1 base and J by 7 bases, with 16 bases between them. The CDR3 is 16 amino acids. The CDR3 sequence: CASSLVPSNRGEKLFF. The CDR3 DNA sequence: TGTGCCAGCAGCTTAGTCCCCTCAAACCGGGGTGAAAAACTGTTTTTT.

This clone was picked up one time. The chain recombines TRBV21-1 with TRBJ1-2; no check of the table's D call, TRBD1, against the DNA was made. TRBV21-1 is tagged as a pseudogene. The CDR3 consists of 15 residues. The CDR3 spells CASSSPPTGYYGYTF. The CDR3 DNA reads as TGTGCCAGCAGCTCCCCCCCTACAGGGTACTATGGCTACACCTTC.

The V call is TRBV3-1 (or the pseudogene TRBV3-2), the J call TRBJ1-2; 7 nucleotides agree with TRBD1. V shed 1 base, J shed 8 bases, and the junction held 4 bases outside the gene matches. CDR1 and CDR2 (germline): LGHDT, YNNKEL (reference sequence). This CDR3 contains 13 residues. CDR3 nucleotides: TGTGCCAGCAGCCAAGCCGGGACAGCAGGCTACACCTTC. Protein product: CASSQAGTAGYTF.

J is TRBJ1-2 and V is TRBV18; 10 nucleotides line up with TRBD1. Unmatched junction bases numbered 6, after V lost 3 bases and J lost 2 bases. This CDR3 comprises 16 residues. In germline, CDR1 is KGHSH, CDR2 LQKENI. CDR3 residues: CASSPMRQGANYGYTF. CDR3 coding DNA: TGTGCCAGCTCACCGATGAGACAGGGGGCAAACTATGGCTACACCTTC.

This clone has just a few counts. This chain connects TRBV30 to TRBJ1-2; D ambiguous. CDR1 is GTSNPN, CDR2 SVGIG, per germline (reference sequence). V was cut by 1 base and J by 6 bases, with 15 bases left in between. The length of the CDR3 is 14 residues. In nucleotides, the CDR3 is TGTGCCTGGAGTGCACAGACCCCAAGCCATGGCTACACCTTC. It specifies CAWSAQTPSHGYTF.

The chain combines TRBV7-9 with TRBJ1-2; TRBD1 might be the D (6 bases). CDR1 is SEHNR and CDR2 is FQNEAQ in the germline V gene (reference sequence). V lost 0 bases, J lost 4 bases, and 6 bases lay in between. The CDR3 runs 13 residues. The CDR3 sequence is CASSLARGYGYTF. Here the CDR3 DNA reads TGTGCCAGCAGCTTAGCCAGGGGCTATGGCTACACCTTC.

The rearrangement uses TRBV19 and TRBJ1-5; D might be TRBD1 (6 bases). Germline V gene lookup returns CDR1 LNHDA and CDR2 SQIVND (reference sequence). The CDR3 is 15 amino acids. Trimming removed 1 base from V and 5 bases from J, with 12 bases in between. The CDR3 nucleotides read TGTGCCAGTAGTATAGGGGCAGGGGTGGATCAGCCCCAGCATTTT. Translating it yields CASSIGAGVDQPQHF.

The rearrangement joins TRBV4-3 to TRBJ1-6; TRBD1 agrees at 7 bases. The CDR3 has 16 residues. Germline-derived CDR1 and CDR2 are LGHNA and YSLEER. V lost 4 bases to trimming and J lost 10 bases; unmatched junction nucleotides: 13. CDR3 region: CASSLESSGTVSPLHF. The CDR3 DNA follows: TGCGCCAGCAGCCTTGAGAGTTCCGGGACAGTATCACCCCTCCACTTT.

This clone was counted once. The chain uses TRBV7-3 and TRBJ2-1; 7 positions agree with TRBD2. The CDR3 has 14 amino acids. CDR1 is SGHTA, CDR2 FQGTGA, per germline. J lost 6 bases, V lost 2 bases, and 4 bases had no gene match. The CDR3 spells CASSLYSSGNEQFF. The CDR3 nucleotides are TGTGCCAGCAGCTTATACTCTAGCGGCAATGAGCAGTTCTTC.

This chain uses TRBV11-2 with TRBJ2-2; D is possibly TRBD1 (5 bases). Germline CDR1 reads SGHAT; CDR2 reads FQNNGV. This CDR3 has 19 residues. The ends were cut back, 4 bases at V and 0 bases at J, with 21 bases in the middle. The chain's CDR3 is CASSSLPKIDSSNTGELFF. The CDR3, as DNA: TGTGCCAGCAGCTCTTTGCCTAAGATTGACAGCTCGAACACCGGGGAGCTGTTTTTT. Full variable domain (outside the CDR3, taken from reference TRBV11-2 and TRBJ2-2): EAGVAQSPRYKIIEKRQSVAFWCNPISGHATLYWYQQILGQGPKLLIQFQNNGVVDDSQLPKDRFSAERLKGVDSTLKIQPAKLEDSAVYLCASSSLPKIDSSNTGELFFGEGSRLTVL.

V gene TRBV18 combines with J gene TRBJ2-3; possibly TRBD1 for D (5 bases). The CDR3 runs 15 residues. Trimming took 2 bases from V and 3 from J, leaving 12 bases between them. Germline CDR1 is KGHSH and CDR2 is LQKENI. This chain's CDR3 is CASSPSRGGTDTQYF. DNA for the CDR3: TGTGCCAGCTCACCAAGTAGGGGTGGAACAGATACGCAGTATTTT.

The chain joins TRBV27 to TRBJ2-2; a possible D gene is TRBD2 (6 bases). CDR1 MNHEY and CDR2 SMNVEV come from the germline V gene (reference sequence). V gave up 5 bases and J gave up 8 bases, with 15 bases separating them. The CDR3 is made up of 14 amino acids. The CDR3 bases are TGTGCCAGCAGTCCGCGGGACGTACCGGGGGAGCTGTTTTTT. Its protein product is CASSPRDVPGELFF.

The V call is TRBV5-4, the J call TRBJ2-7; 7 bases map to TRBD1. The CDR3 is made up of 14 amino acids. Germline values: CDR1 SGHNT, CDR2 YYREEE (reference sequence). V lost 0 bases and J lost 3; bases outside the gene matches: 3. CDR3 sequence reads: CASSLGQGFYEQYF. DNA for the CDR3: TGTGCCAGCAGCTTGGGACAGGGTTTCTACGAGCAGTACTTC.

This chain links TRBV4-1 with TRBJ1-6; D possibly corresponds to TRBD1 (5 bases). Per the germline V gene, CDR1 is MGHRA and CDR2 is YSYEKL. The CDR3 runs to 17 residues. V was cut by 0 bases and J by 7 bases, with 16 bases left in between. The CDR3 DNA reads TGCGCCAGCAGCCAAGAGGGGACTCGGGGAGGGAATTCACCCCTCCACTTT. It is translated as CASSQEGTRGGNSPLHF.

The genes are TRBV30 and TRBJ1-1; weak D call: TRBD1 (5 bases). Germline V lookup: CDR1 GTSNPN, CDR2 SVGIG (reference sequence). The CDR3 consists of 13 residues. V was clipped by 0 bases and J by 3 bases, with 8 bases between them. The CDR3 spells CAWSVARDTEAFF. In nucleotides, the CDR3 is TGTGCCTGGAGTGTAGCCAGGGACACTGAAGCTTTCTTT.

The V and J genes are TRBV5-4 and TRBJ2-6; TRBD1 might be the D (6 bases). The germline CDR1 and CDR2 sequences are SGHNT and YYREEE (reference sequence). This CDR3 spans 17 amino acids. The V end lost 9 bases, the J end lost 4 bases, and 23 bases lay between the germline ends. CDR3 residues: CATGPGTPLGGANVLTF. DNA for the CDR3: TGTGCCACCGGACCCGGGACACCCTTGGGGGGGGCCAACGTCCTGACTTTC.

The V call is TRBV30, the J call TRBJ2-7; D is undetermined. Between the trimmed V and J ends, which lost 1 base and 0 bases, there was a span of 4 bases. Germline CDR1 and CDR2: GTSNPN and SVGIG (reference sequence). The CDR3 runs 12 residues. The CDR3 is CAWSAGSYEQYF. The CDR3 DNA follows: TGTGCCTGGAGTGCGGGCTCCTACGAGCAGTACTTC.